The 8 T cell receptor beta chains reported below all come from one sample, sequenced in a study of OX40 agonist ivuxolimab in advanced cancers. TCRdb keeps only in-frame clones here, not all; method: immunoSEQ multiplex PCR. The sample carries about 60,000 clones, around 93% recorded once. The sequencing here drew on CD4+ or CD8+ T cells sorted from blood, taken in a trial of the OX40 agonist ivuxolimab. The receptors shown here come from an adult with an advanced solid tumor such as melanoma, head and neck, liver or kidney cancer.

This chain links TRBV6-6 with TRBJ1-1, with D uncertain. CDR1 and CDR2 from the germline V gene are MNHNY and SVGAGI (reference sequence). This CDR3 spans 11 amino acids. The V end was cut by 5 bases, the J end by 7 bases, with 8 bases between. CDR3 DNA: TGTGCCAGCAGTCCGAACGTTGAAGCTTTCTTT. It specifies CASSPNVEAFF.

The chain combines TRBV9 with TRBJ1-2; D remains unclear. The CDR3 is 12 residues long. In germline, CDR1 is SGDLS, CDR2 YYNGEE. Trimming left V 3 bases short and J 4 bases short, with 7 bases between. CDR3 sequence reads: CASSGGSYGYTF. CDR3 coding DNA: TGTGCCAGCAGCGGCGGGAGCTATGGCTACACCTTC.

This clone was detected once. V usage is TRBV28 and J usage is TRBJ1-1; D gene ambiguous. The CDR3 covers 15 residues. The V and J ends lost 2 bases and 4 bases respectively, with 14 bases between them. Germline V gene lookup returns CDR1 MDHEN and CDR2 SYDVKM. The CDR3 loop reads CASSLRTYLGTEAFF. The CDR3 nucleotides are TGTGCCAGCAGTTTACGGACCTACCTAGGCACTGAAGCTTTCTTT.

V and J are TRBV30 and TRBJ2-1, with TRBD1 matching over 7 bases. The CDR3 has 13 residues. Germline V gene lookup returns CDR1 GTSNPN and CDR2 SVGIG (reference sequence). J was trimmed by 7 bases and V by 5 bases; bases with no gene match: 8. The CDR3 DNA reads TGTGCCTGGGACCTACAGGGGAATAATGAGCAGTTCTTC. Protein: CAWDLQGNNEQFF.

J is TRBJ1-2 and V is TRBV6-1; D uncertain. This CDR3 region has 13 residues. Germline CDR1 and CDR2: MNHNS and SASEGT. V was trimmed by 4 bases and J by 11 bases, leaving 17 bases between them. As DNA, the CDR3 is TGTGCCAGCAGTGTGCGGGCCACGGAGTGGTACACCTTC. Its protein product is CASSVRATEWYTF.

The V gene is TRBV6-1, the J gene TRBJ1-2; no definite D call. This CDR3 is 10 amino acids long. Per the germline V gene, CDR1 is MNHNS and CDR2 is SASEGT. The CDR3 region has the DNA TGTGCTTGCAATTATAACGGCTACACCTTC. Its protein product is CACNYNGYTF.

This rearrangement joins TRBV7-2 to TRBJ2-7, with D hard to call. V shed 4 bases and J shed 4 bases, with 17 bases lying between them. Germline V lookup: CDR1 SGHTA, CDR2 FQGNSA. The CDR3 sequence is 15 residues long. CDR3 amino acids: CASSSGPSLPYEQYV. The CDR3 bases are TGTGCCAGCAGCTCTGGACCCTCCCTCCCTTACGAGCAGTACGTC.

V and J are TRBV6-5 and TRBJ1-4; D perhaps matches TRBD1 (5 bases). V was shortened by 4 bases and J by 14 bases, with 20 bases between the two germline ends. Per germline, CDR1 MNHEY and CDR2 SVGAGI. The CDR3 runs to 14 residues. The DNA of the CDR3 is TGTGCCAGCAGTTGGCCGGGACCACCTCCTCAGCTGTTTTTT. It yields the protein CASSWPGPPPQLFF.